This entry lists 2 T cell receptor beta chains sequenced from one sample in a study of identical twins. TCRdb independently ran MiXCR on the 5' RACE reads; one entry per CDR3 protein. The table has approximately 700,000 distinct CDR3 sequences, 5.5% to 6.5% seen once. The sequenced material came from naive T cells sorted from blood. These receptors were collected from a man aged 18-30 years in good health.

This clonotype was seen many times. V usage is TRBV5-6 and J usage is TRBJ2-1, with no clear D. The CDR3 consists of 14 residues. V lost 4 bases to trimming and J lost 6 bases, with 14 bases between them. Per the germline V gene, CDR1 is SGHDT and CDR2 is YYEEEE. CDR3 in DNA: TGTGCCAGCAGCAGAACCCTAAAAACCAATGAGCAGTTCTTC. Translation gives CASSRTLKTNEQFF.

This clonotype was detected many times. The V call is TRBV11-2, the J call TRBJ2-7; TRBD2 is a possible D gene (5 bases). Trimming pared 0 bases from V and 10 bases from J, leaving 13 bases between. The germline CDR1 and CDR2 sequences are SGHAT and FQNNGV. The CDR3 has 13 residues. This chain's CDR3 is CASSLDRNRGQYV. CDR3 nucleotides: TGTGCCAGCAGCTTAGATCGCAATCGGGGACAGTACGTC.